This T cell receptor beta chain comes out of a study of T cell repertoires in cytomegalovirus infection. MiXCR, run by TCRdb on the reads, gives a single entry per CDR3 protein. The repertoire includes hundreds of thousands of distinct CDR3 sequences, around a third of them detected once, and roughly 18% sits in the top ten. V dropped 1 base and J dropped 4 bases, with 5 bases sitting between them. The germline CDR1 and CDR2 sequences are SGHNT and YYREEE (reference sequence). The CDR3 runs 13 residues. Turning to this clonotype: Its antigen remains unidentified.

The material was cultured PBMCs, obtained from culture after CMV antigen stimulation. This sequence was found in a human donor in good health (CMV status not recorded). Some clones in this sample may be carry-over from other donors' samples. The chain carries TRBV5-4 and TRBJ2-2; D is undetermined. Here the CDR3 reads CASSLYFTGELFF. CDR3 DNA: TGTGCCAGCAGCTTGTACTTCACCGGGGAGCTGTTTTTT.